Described below is a single TCR beta chain sequence and its context. TCRdb reprocessed the multiplex PCR reads with MiXCR, giving one entry per CDR3 protein. In the table there are over 150,000 distinct CDR3 sequences, 25% to 40% of which are singletons. Samples came from axillary lymph nodes draining the breast cancer. These data are taken from a study of breast tumors, draining lymph nodes, adjacent tissues. This CDR3 region has 15 residues. V lost 6 bases and J lost 5, with 20 bases in between. Sequenced: axillary lymph node tissue. The sequence was collected from a female donor with breast cancer. Some clones in this sample may be carry-over from other donors' samples. The chain has TRBV12-3 or TRBV12-4 and TRBJ2-7; D possibly corresponds to TRBD2 (6 bases). DNA of the CDR3: TGTGCCAGCAGGGATGGGCAGGGAGGTATACACGAGCAGTACTTC. Translation gives CASRDGQGGIHEQYF.